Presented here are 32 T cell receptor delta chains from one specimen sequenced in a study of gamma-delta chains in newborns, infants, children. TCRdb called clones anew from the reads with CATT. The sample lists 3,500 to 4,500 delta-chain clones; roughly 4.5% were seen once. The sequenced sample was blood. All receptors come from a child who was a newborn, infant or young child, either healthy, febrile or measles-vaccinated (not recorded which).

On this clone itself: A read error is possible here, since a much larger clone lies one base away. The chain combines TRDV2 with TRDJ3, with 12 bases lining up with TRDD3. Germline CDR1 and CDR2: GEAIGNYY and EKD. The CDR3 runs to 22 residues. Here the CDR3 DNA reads TGTGCCTGTGACTCCCCCTGGGGGATACGCGATCGTGAATCCTGGGACACCCGACAGACGTTTTTC. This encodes CACDSPWGIRDRESWDTRQTFF.

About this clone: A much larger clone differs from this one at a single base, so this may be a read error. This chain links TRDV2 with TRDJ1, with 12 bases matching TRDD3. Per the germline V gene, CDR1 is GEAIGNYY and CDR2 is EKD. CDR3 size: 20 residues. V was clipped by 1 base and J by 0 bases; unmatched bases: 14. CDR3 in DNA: TGTGCCTGTGACACGGTCTACTGGGGGATACACGGGAATAACACCGATAAACTCATCTTT. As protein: CACDTVYWGIHGNNTDKLIF.

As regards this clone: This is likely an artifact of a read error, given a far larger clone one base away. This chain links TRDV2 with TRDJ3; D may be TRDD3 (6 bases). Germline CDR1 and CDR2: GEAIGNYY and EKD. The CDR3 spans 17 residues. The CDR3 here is CACDSTGSSRDTRQMFF. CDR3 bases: TGTGCCTGTGACAGTACTGGGAGCTCCCGGGACACCCGACAGATGTTTTTC.

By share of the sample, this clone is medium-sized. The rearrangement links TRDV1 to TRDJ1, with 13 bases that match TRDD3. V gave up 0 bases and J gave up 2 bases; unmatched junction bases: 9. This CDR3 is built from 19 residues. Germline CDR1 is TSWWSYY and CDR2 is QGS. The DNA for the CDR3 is TGTGCTCTTGGGGAACTTCTACTGGGGGATACGCCGGGAACCGATAAACTCATCTTT. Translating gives CALGELLLGDTPGTDKLIF.

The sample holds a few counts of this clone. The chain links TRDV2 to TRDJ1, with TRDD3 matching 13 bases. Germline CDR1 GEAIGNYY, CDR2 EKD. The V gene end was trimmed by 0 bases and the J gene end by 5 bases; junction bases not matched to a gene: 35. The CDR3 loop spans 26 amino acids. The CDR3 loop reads CACDTLTGGYAHLPRGVLTLPDKLIF. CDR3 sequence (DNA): TGTGCCTGTGACACCCTAACTGGGGGATACGCACACCTTCCCCGTGGGGTATTGACGCTGCCTGATAAACTCATCTTT.

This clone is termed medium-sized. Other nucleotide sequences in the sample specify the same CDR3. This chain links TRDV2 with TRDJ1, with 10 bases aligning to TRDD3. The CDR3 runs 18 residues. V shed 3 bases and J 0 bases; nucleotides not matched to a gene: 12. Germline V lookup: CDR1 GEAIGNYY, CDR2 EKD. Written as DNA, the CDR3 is TGTGCCTGTGACCCTGTACTGGGGGATCCCGCGTACACCGATAAACTCATCTTT. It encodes CACDPVLGDPAYTDKLIF.

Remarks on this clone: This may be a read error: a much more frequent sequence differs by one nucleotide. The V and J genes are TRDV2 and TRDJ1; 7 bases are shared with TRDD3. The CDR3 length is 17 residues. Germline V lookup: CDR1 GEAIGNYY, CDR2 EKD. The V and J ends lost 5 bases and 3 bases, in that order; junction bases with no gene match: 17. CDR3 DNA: TGTGCCTGTGTTGCGCTGGGGGCCCCCAGGGAGGCCGATAAACTCATCTTT. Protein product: CACVALGAPREADKLIF.

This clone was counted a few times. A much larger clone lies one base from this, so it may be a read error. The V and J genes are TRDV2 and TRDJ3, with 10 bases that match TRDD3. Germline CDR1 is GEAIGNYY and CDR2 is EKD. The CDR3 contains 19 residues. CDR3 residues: CACDTGGYASSRDTRQMFF. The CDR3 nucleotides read TGTGCCTGTGACACCGGGGGATACGCGAGCTCCCGGGACACCCGACAGATGTTTTTC.

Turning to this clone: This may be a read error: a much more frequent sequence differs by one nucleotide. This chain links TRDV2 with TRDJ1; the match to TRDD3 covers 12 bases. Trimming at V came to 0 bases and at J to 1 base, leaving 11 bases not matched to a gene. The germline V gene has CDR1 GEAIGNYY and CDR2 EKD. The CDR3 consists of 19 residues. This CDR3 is CACDTLSGGYAGCTDKLIF. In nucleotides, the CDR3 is TGTGCCTGTGACACCCTCTCTGGGGGATACGCGGGGTGCACCGATAAACTCATCTTT.

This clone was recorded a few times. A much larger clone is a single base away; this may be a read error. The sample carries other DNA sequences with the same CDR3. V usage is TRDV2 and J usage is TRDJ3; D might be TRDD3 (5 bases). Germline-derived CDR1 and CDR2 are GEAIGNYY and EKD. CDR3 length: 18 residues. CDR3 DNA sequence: TGTGCCTGTGACACCGTGGGGAGGAGCTCCTGGGACACCCGACAGATGTTCTTC. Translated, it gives CACDTVGRSSWDTRQMFF.

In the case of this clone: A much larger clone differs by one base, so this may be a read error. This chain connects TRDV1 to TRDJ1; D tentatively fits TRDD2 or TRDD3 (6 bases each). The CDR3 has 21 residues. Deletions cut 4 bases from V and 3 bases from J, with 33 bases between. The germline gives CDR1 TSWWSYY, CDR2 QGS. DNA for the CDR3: TGTGCTCTTGGGGGACACCCCGGCCTTCCGAAGGGCGGCTGGGGACCCGATAAACTCATCTTT. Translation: CALGGHPGLPKGGWGPDKLIF.

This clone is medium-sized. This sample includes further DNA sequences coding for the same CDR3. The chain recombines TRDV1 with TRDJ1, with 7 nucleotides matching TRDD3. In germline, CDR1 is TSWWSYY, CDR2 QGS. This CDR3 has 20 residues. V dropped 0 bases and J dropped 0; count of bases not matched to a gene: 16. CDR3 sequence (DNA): TGTGCTCTTGGGGAACTCTCCCCCGCTGCTGGGGGGGCGTACACCGATAAACTCATCTTT. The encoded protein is CALGELSPAAGGAYTDKLIF.

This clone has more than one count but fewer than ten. In DNA form, the CDR3 reads TGTGCCTGTGACACCGCCGAGACTGGGGGTCGAAAACACTCCTGGGACACCCGACAGATGTTTTTC. Its translation: CACDTAETGGRKHSWDTRQMFF. The chain couples TRDV2 to TRDJ3, with 8 nucleotides matching TRDD3. The V segment lost 0 bases and the J segment 0 bases; nucleotides outside the gene matches: 15. This CDR3 region has 22 residues. Germline V gene sequence: CDR1 GEAIGNYY, CDR2 EKD.

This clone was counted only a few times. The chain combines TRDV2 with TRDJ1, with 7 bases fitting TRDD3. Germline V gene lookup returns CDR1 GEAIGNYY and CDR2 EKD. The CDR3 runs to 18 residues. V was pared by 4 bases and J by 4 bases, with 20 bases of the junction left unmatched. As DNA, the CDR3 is TGTGCCTGTGAACACCTTTCTGGGGACCACTACTGGGGCGATAAACTCATCTTT. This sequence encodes CACEHLSGDHYWGDKLIF.

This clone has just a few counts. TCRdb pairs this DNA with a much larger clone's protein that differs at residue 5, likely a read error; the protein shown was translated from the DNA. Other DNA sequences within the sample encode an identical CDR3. CDR3 in DNA: TGTGCCTGTGACGCCGTCGGATCACACACCGATAAACTCATCTTT. Amino acids: CACDAVGSHTDKLIF. This rearrangement joins TRDV2 to TRDJ1, with unresolved D. CDR3 length: 15 residues. Germline values: CDR1 GEAIGNYY, CDR2 EKD. Trimming stripped 3 bases from V and 0 bases from J, with 13 bases between.

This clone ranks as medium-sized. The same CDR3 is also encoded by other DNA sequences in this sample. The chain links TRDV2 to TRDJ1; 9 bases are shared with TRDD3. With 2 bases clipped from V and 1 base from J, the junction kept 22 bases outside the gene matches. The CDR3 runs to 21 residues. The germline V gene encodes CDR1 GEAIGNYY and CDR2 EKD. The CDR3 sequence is CACDILLGESPSYFGTDKLIF. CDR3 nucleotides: TGTGCCTGTGACATATTACTGGGGGAGTCCCCCTCCTATTTCGGCACCGATAAACTCATCTTT.

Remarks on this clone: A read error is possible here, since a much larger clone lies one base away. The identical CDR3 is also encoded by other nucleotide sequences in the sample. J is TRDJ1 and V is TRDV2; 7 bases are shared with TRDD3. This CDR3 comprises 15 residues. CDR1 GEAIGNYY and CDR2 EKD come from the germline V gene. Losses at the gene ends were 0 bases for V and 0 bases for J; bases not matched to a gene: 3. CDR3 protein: CACDTLGAYTDKLIF. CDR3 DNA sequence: TGTGCCTGTGACACCCTGGGGGCGTACACCGATAAACTCATCTTT.

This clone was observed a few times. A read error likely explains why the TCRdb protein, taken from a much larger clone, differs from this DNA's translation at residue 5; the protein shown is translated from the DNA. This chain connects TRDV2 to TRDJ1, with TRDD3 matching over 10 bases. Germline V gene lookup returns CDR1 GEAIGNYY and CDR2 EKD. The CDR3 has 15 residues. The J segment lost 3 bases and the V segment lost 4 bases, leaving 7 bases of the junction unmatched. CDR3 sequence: CACELLGDKPDKLIF. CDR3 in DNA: TGTGCCTGTGAACTCCTGGGGGATAAACCCGATAAACTCATCTTT.

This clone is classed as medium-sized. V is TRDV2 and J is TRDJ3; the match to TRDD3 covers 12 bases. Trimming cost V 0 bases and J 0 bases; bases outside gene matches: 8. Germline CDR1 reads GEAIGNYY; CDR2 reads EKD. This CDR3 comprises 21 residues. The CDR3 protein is CACDTVLGDTPRSWDTRQMFF. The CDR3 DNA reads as TGTGCCTGTGACACCGTACTGGGGGATACTCCCCGCTCCTGGGACACCCGACAGATGTTTTTC.

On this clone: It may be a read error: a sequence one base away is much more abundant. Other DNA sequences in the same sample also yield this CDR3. The DNA of the CDR3 is TGTGCCTGCGACAACCTGGGGGATCGGAGCGGGTACCACACCGATAAACTCATCTTT. The encoded protein is CACDNLGDRSGYHTDKLIF. The rearrangement joins TRDV2 to TRDJ1; 9 bases match TRDD3. The CDR3 extends over 19 amino acids. Germline V gene data show CDR1 as GEAIGNYY and CDR2 as EKD.

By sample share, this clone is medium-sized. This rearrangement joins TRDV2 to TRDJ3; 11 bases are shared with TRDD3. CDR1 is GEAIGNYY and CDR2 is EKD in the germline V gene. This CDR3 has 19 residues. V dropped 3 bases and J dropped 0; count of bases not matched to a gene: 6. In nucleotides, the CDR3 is TGTGCCTGTGACGTACTGGGGGATAAAAGCTCCTGGGACACCCGACAGATGTTTTTC. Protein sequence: CACDVLGDKSSWDTRQMFF.

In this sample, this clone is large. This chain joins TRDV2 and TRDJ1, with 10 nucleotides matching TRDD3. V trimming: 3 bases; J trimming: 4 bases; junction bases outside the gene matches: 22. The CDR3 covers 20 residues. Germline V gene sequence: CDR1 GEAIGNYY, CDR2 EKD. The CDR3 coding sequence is TGTGCCTGTGACTCCGTAAATCTGATTGGGGGATACAGTAGAAACGATAAACTCATCTTT. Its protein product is CACDSVNLIGGYSRNDKLIF.

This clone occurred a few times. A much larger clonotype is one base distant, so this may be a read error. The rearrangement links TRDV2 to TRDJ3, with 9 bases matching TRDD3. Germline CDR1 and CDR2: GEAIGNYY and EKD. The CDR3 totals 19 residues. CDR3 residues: CACGTAAGGLTWDTRQMFF. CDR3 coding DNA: TGTGCCTGTGGCACCGCGGCTGGGGGATTAACCTGGGACACCCGACAGATGTTTTTC.

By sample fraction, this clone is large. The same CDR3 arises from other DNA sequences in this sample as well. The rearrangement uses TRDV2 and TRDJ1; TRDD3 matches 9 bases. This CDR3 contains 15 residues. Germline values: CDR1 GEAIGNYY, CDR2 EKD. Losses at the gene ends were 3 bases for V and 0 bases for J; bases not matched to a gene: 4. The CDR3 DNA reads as TGTGCCTGTGACCTACTGGGGGACTACACCGATAAACTCATCTTT. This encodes CACDLLGDYTDKLIF.

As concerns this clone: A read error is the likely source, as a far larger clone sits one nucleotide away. The chain's CDR3 is CACDTVTSMDTGDKLIF. The CDR3 DNA sequence: TGTGCCTGTGACACCGTCACTTCCATGGATACCGGCGATAAACTCATCTTT. J is TRDJ1 and V is TRDV2, with D possibly being TRDD3 (6 bases). With 0 bases removed from V and 4 bases from J, the gap between germline ends came to 20 bases. The germline V gene has CDR1 GEAIGNYY and CDR2 EKD. The CDR3 is 17 residues long.

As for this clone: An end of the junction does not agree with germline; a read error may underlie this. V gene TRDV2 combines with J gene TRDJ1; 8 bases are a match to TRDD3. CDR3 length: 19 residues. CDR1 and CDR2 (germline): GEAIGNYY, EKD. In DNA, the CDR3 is TGTGCCCGTGACACCGTAGCTGGGGGAGTGAGACAGTACACCGATAAACTCATCTTT. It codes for CARDTVAGGVRQYTDKLIF.

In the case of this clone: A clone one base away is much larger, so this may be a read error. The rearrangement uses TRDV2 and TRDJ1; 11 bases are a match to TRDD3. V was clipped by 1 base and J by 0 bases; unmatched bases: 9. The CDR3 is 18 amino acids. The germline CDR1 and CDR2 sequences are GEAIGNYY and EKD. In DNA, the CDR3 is TGTGCCTGTGACACAGTCTCTGGGGGATACACTTACACCGATAAACTCATCTTT. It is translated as CACDTVSGGYTYTDKLIF.

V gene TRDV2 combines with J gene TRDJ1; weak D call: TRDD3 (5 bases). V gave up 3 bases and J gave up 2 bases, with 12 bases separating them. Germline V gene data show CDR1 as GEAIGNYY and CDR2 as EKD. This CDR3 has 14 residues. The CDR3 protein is CACDAILTTDKLIF. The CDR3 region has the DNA TGTGCCTGTGACGCGATACTGACGACCGATAAACTCATCTTT.

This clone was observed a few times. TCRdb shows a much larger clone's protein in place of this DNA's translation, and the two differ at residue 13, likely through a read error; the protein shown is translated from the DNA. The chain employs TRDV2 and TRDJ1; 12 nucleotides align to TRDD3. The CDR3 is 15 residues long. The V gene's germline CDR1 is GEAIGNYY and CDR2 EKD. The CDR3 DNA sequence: TGTGCCTGTGAAAGTCTGGGGGATACGCGAAATAAATTCATCTTT. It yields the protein CACESLGDTRNKFIF.

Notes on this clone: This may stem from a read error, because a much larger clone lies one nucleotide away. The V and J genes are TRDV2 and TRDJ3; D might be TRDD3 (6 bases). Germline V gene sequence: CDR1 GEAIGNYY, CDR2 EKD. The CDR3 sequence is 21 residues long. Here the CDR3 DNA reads TGTGCCCGTGACACCGGAGGGTTTGGGGGGGACCGCTCCTGGGACACCCGACAGATGTTTTTC. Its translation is CARDTGGFGGDRSWDTRQMFF.

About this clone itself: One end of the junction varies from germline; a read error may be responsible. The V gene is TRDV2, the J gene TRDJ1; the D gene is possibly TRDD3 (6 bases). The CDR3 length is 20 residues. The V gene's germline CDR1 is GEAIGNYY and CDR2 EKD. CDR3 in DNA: TGTGCCCGTGACACCGTCGCGTCCGGGGGACTACCAGCGTACACCGATAAACTCATCTTT. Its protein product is CARDTVASGGLPAYTDKLIF.

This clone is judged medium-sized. The CDR3 DNA follows: TGTGCCTGTGACACCGTACTGGGGGACCTCTCCTGGGACACCCGACAGATGTTTTTC. Protein sequence: CACDTVLGDLSWDTRQMFF. This rearrangement joins TRDV2 to TRDJ3; 9 nucleotides match TRDD3. J lost 0 bases, V lost 0 bases, and 5 bases had no gene match. The CDR3 runs 19 residues. CDR1 is GEAIGNYY, CDR2 EKD, per germline.